This T cell receptor beta chain was sequenced for a study of blood T cell repertoires in COVID-19. Background on the study: Sites in the United States, Italy and Spain provided acute and convalescent COVID-19 samples. PBMCs, B-cell-depleted T cells, or T cells provided the cDNA or gDNA that made up the material.

In the original workflow: Reference gene primer amplification gave nucleated cell count estimates. Some clones are missing from TCRdb's copy, which holds only in-frame ones; the method was immunoSEQ multiplex PCR. D and trimming come from the DNA, and the V and J calls and clone size come from that table. The top ten hold about 12% of the sample, which has about 80,000 clones, 75% to 90% seen once. After removal of 4 bases from V and 7 bases from J, the junction contained 3 bases not matched to a gene. Germline loops: CDR1 LGHDT, CDR2 YNNKEL (reference sequence). The CDR3 covers 14 residues. This clone was seen just once.

This clonotype was sampled from a woman aged 40 to 50 with active or convalescent COVID-19. The chain uses TRBV3-1 (or the pseudogene TRBV3-2) and TRBJ2-7, with 14 bases matching TRBD2. The source material was peripheral blood. For the CDR3, the DNA is TGTGCCAGCAGCCCCCGGACTAGCGGGGGGGAGCAGTACTTC. Translation: CASSPRTSGGEQYF.